Each of the 9 T cell receptor beta chains below was sequenced from the same sample in a study of a mutant IDH1 vaccine in newly diagnosed glioma. Measured with immunoSEQ multiplex PCR; TCRdb has only the in-frame clones, and not every one. The sample comprises about 30,000 clones, more than 75% of which are singletons, and over 2.5% rests with the top ten. Time point in this sample: week 23, last vaccination. What each vaccine dose contained was 300 ug of mutant IDH1 20-mer peptide, accompanied by topical imiquimod. The antigens for these receptors are not known. The sequencing used PBMCs, collected from a glioma patient whose treatment included an IDH1 peptide vaccine. The receptors come from a man between 40 and 49 years old with glioma.

The rearrangement uses TRBV5-1 and TRBJ2-3, with D tentatively TRBD1 (5 bases). Trimming cost V 3 bases and J 5 bases, with 22 bases left between them. Germline values: CDR1 SGHRS, CDR2 YFSETQ. This CDR3 is built from 17 residues. CDR3 coding DNA: TGCGCCAGCAGCTCGGGTGGGGCTTGGGGCACAGGAGATACGCAGTATTTT. Translated, it gives CASSSGGAWGTGDTQYF.

The rearrangement uses TRBV2 and TRBJ2-4, with D hard to call. The CDR3 totals 15 residues. V lost 3 bases to trimming and J lost 0 bases, with 9 bases between them. The germline CDR1 and CDR2 sequences are SNHLY and FYNNEI. In nucleotides, the CDR3 is TGTGCCAGCAGTGAGATCTTCTTAGCCAAAAACATTCAGTACTTC. Protein sequence: CASSEIFLAKNIQYF.

In this sample, this clone is medium-sized. The chain recombines TRBV2 with TRBJ1-1; D call uncertain. The V gene's germline CDR1 is SNHLY and CDR2 FYNNEI. CDR3 length: 13 residues. V gave up 6 bases and J gave up 0 bases, with 8 bases separating them. The CDR3 DNA reads TGTGCCAGCAGGCTCTCCATGAACACTGAAGCTTTCTTT. It yields the protein CASRLSMNTEAFF.

The J gene is TRBJ2-7, the V gene TRBV13; D is perhaps TRBD1 (5 bases). The CDR3 is 16 amino acids. V was shortened by 3 bases and J by 2 bases, with 17 bases between the two germline ends. CDR1 and CDR2 (germline): PRHDT, FYEKMQ (reference sequence). The DNA of the CDR3 is TGTGCCAGCAGCTTTGTTCAGGGTCCGAGCACCTACGAGCAGTACTTC. Translated: CASSFVQGPSTYEQYF.

The chain has TRBV30 and TRBJ1-1, with D possibly TRBD1 on 5 matching bases. The length of the CDR3 is 14 residues. Germline V lookup: CDR1 GTSNPN, CDR2 SVGIG (reference sequence). Trimming cost V 0 bases and J 8 bases, with 16 bases left between them. The CDR3 sequence: CAWSVLGREGEAFF. The CDR3 region has the DNA TGTGCCTGGAGTGTATTGGGAAGAGAGGGGGAAGCTTTCTTT.

This clone showed up just once. Here the CDR3 DNA reads TGTGCCTGGAGGGCCGAGGGTGCGGCACCGCACACTGAAGCTTTCTTT. It codes for CAWRAEGAAPHTEAFF. V usage is TRBV30 and J usage is TRBJ1-1; D is unresolved. V lost 3 bases and J 3 bases, leaving 20 bases between the germline ends. Germline V gene data show CDR1 as GTSNPN and CDR2 as SVGIG (reference sequence). The CDR3 is 16 amino acids.

The chain combines TRBV4-2 with TRBJ2-5; 10 bases fit TRBD1. CDR3 length: 17 amino acids. Germline V gene sequence: CDR1 LGHNA, CDR2 YNFKEQ. Unmatched junction bases numbered 6, after V lost 0 bases and J lost 2 bases. As DNA, the CDR3 is TGTGCCAGCAGCCAAGATCGGGACAGGGGATATCAAGAGACCCAGTACTTC. Translating gives CASSQDRDRGYQETQYF.

As for this clone: Just one base apart from a much larger clone, this may be a read error. The rearrangement uses TRBV7-2 and TRBJ1-2; D gene unclear. The ends were cut back, 1 base at V and 2 bases at J, with 5 bases in the middle. Germline V gene lookup returns CDR1 SGHTA and CDR2 FQGNSA. CDR3 length: 13 residues. This chain's CDR3 is CASSLDKNYGYTF. Here the CDR3 DNA reads TGTGCCAGCAGCTTAGACAAGAACTATGGCTACACCTTC.

The CDR3 sequence is CASSVDGTSGRETQYF. In DNA, the CDR3 is TGTGCCAGCAGCGTAGATGGGACTAGCGGGAGAGAGACCCAGTACTTC. The chain joins TRBV9 to TRBJ2-5, with 14 bases fitting TRBD2. This CDR3 has 16 amino acids. The germline V gene encodes CDR1 SGDLS and CDR2 YYNGEE. V was pared by 0 bases and J by 4 bases, with 2 bases of the junction left unmatched.